Reported below is one TCR beta chain. The V and J ends lost 3 bases and 6 bases respectively, with 8 bases between them. Germline CDR1 and CDR2: MNHEY and SMNVEV (reference sequence). The CDR3 length is 12 residues. The sample comes from a study of T-cell memory formation after mild COVID-19. Background on the study: TCR clusters were mostly donor specific.

Each CDR3 protein is one row after TCRdb ran MiXCR on the 5' RACE reads. The table has 55,000 to 75,000 distinct CDR3 sequences, 25% to 35% seen once. Sequenced input: PBMCs or a T cell subset sorted from them (not recorded which). The clonotype was recovered from a man aged 18 to 30 who had mild COVID-19 (a few samples of this study predate the infection). Cell type and time point are not known. This chain joins TRBV27 and TRBJ1-1, with D unclear. CDR3 bases: TGTGCCAGCAGTTTCGTTGGGTCTGAAGCTTTCTTT. Translated: CASSFVGSEAFF.